This passage covers 26 T cell receptor beta chains from one sample sequenced in a study of blood T cell repertoires in COVID-19. Profiled with immunoSEQ multiplex PCR; TCRdb holds only in-frame clones, not every one. The sample lists over 60,000 clones, approximately 80% occurring once. Sample: peripheral blood. The receptors stem from a man between 45 and 60 years old with COVID-19, enrolled during active disease.

This clone was detected only once. This chain uses TRBV9 with TRBJ2-5, with 15 positions matching TRBD2. V shed 0 bases, J shed 7 bases, and the junction held 10 bases outside the gene matches. Per the germline V gene, CDR1 is SGDLS and CDR2 is YYNGEE. The CDR3 totals 18 residues. The CDR3 nucleotides are TGTGCCAGCAGCGTAGACACTAGGACTAGCGGGAGGGCAGGGACCCAGTACTTC. Residues: CASSVDTRTSGRAGTQYF.

The chain couples TRBV28 to TRBJ1-1; no firm D call. The CDR3 contains 15 residues. V was shortened by 3 bases and J by 3 bases, with 14 bases between the two germline ends. Per germline, CDR1 MDHEN and CDR2 SYDVKM. CDR3 in amino acids: CASSFAGRGYTEAFF. The CDR3 nucleotides read TGTGCCAGCAGTTTCGCGGGTCGAGGTTACACTGAAGCTTTCTTT. The variable domain in full, with the rest retrieved from reference TRBV28 and TRBJ1-1, is DVKVTQSSRYLVKRTGEKVFLECVQDMDHENMFWYRQDPGLGLRLIYFSYDVKMKEKGDIPEGYSVSREKKERFSLILESASTNQTSMYLCASSFAGRGYTEAFFGQGTRLTVV.

The chain employs TRBV19 and TRBJ2-1; D uncertain. The germline gives CDR1 LNHDA, CDR2 SQIVND (reference sequence). The germline V and J ends were trimmed by 6 bases and 6 bases, with 12 bases remaining between them. The CDR3 is made up of 13 amino acids. The CDR3 protein is CASSLSATNEQFF. DNA of the CDR3: TGTGCCAGTAGCCTCAGCGCGACCAATGAGCAGTTCTTC. The full variable domain, in which reference TRBV19 and TRBJ2-1 provide the parts outside the CDR3, is DGGITQSPKYLFRKEGQNVTLSCEQNLNHDAMYWYRQDPGQGLRLIYYSQIVNDFQKGDIAEGYSVSREKKESFPLTVTSAQKNPTAFYLCASSLSATNEQFFGPGTRLTVL.

The chain couples TRBV18 to TRBJ2-3, with D tentatively TRBD2 (5 bases). Trimming removed 3 bases at V and 0 bases at J, with 13 bases between. CDR1 KGHSH and CDR2 LQKENI come from the germline V gene. This CDR3 spans 16 amino acids. CDR3 sequence (DNA): TGTGCCAGCTCACCTCCTAGCAGAGCTAGCACAGATACGCAGTATTTT. Its protein is CASSPPSRASTDTQYF.

This chain joins TRBV4-1 and TRBJ1-5; D is uncertain. This CDR3 has 13 residues. Between the trimmed V and J ends, which lost 6 bases and 2 bases, there was a span of 8 bases. In germline, CDR1 is MGHRA, CDR2 YSYEKL. In DNA form, the CDR3 reads TGCGCCAGCAGTAACCGGGGCAATCAGCCCCAGCATTTT. Protein: CASSNRGNQPQHF.

The V call is TRBV10-1, the J call TRBJ2-5; 9 nucleotides match TRBD1. CDR1 is WNHNN and CDR2 is SYGVQD in the germline V gene (reference sequence). The V and J ends lost 6 bases and 11 bases, in that order; junction bases with no gene match: 7. The CDR3 has 12 amino acids. The DNA for the CDR3 is TGCGCCAGCAGCGCCGGGACAGGGTTACAGTACTTC. Its translation: CASSAGTGLQYF.

The CDR3 region has the DNA TGTGCCAGCGCGCAGGGTGGGATTGGGCAGTTCTTC. The encoded protein is CASAQGGIGQFF. The chain employs TRBV14 and TRBJ2-1, with a possible D match to TRBD1 (5 bases). From germline, CDR1 is SGHDN and CDR2 FVKESK. Trimming left V 8 bases short and J 12 bases short, with 17 bases between. The CDR3 is made up of 12 amino acids.

J is TRBJ1-6 and V is TRBV3-1 (or the pseudogene TRBV3-2), with D perhaps TRBD1 (6 bases). The germline CDR1 and CDR2 sequences are LGHDT and YNNKEL (reference sequence). The CDR3 is 16 amino acids. The ends were cut back, 3 bases at V and 0 bases at J, with 9 bases in the middle. The CDR3 bases are TGTGCCAGCAGCCACCAGGACAGCTCCTATAATTCACCCCTCCACTTT. It codes for CASSHQDSSYNSPLHF.

The chain is built from TRBV19 and TRBJ2-4, with 7 bases that match TRBD1. This CDR3 is built from 13 residues. Germline V gives CDR1 LNHDA, CDR2 SQIVND (reference sequence). Trimming cost V 5 bases and J 11 bases; bases outside gene matches: 9. CDR3 loop: CASSGTVRGVQYF. CDR3 sequence (DNA): TGTGCCAGTAGTGGGACAGTTCGAGGCGTTCAGTACTTC.

The chain links TRBV6-5 to TRBJ1-2; D might be TRBD1 (5 bases). Trimming took 6 bases from V and 1 from J, leaving 15 bases between them. This CDR3 is 15 amino acids long. The germline gives CDR1 MNHEY, CDR2 SVGAGI. The CDR3 DNA reads as TGTGCCAGCAGACGCGGGGCTGGGGATAACTATGGCTACACCTTC. Protein: CASRRGAGDNYGYTF.

V gene TRBV27 combines with J gene TRBJ2-1, with D possibly matching TRBD1 (5 bases). The V gene lost 5 bases and the J gene lost 0 bases, with 5 bases spanning the gap. This CDR3 has 13 amino acids. Germline-derived CDR1 and CDR2 are MNHEY and SMNVEV (reference sequence). CDR3 residues: CASSTGSYNEQFF. The DNA of the CDR3 is TGTGCCAGCAGTACAGGCTCCTACAATGAGCAGTTCTTC.

The CDR3 coding sequence is TGTGCCAGCAGTTACTCTCCCGCCGGCTCTGGAAACACCATATATTTT. Protein product: CASSYSPAGSGNTIYF. The rearrangement links TRBV6-5 to TRBJ1-3; D call uncertain. Germline-derived CDR1 and CDR2 are MNHEY and SVGAGI. V lost 0 bases and J 0 bases, leaving 9 bases between the germline ends. CDR3 length: 16 amino acids.

The rearrangement joins TRBV7-8 to TRBJ2-6; 8 nucleotides agree with TRBD1. The CDR3 is 17 amino acids. Trimming cost V 6 bases and J 2 bases; bases outside gene matches: 9. Germline CDR1 is SGHVS and CDR2 is FQNEAQ. CDR3 in DNA: TGTGCCAGCAGTTCGACAGGGGTCTTAGCTGGGGCCAACGTCCTGACTTTC. Translated: CASSSTGVLAGANVLTF.

This clone showed up just a few times. This sequence joins TRBV24-1 and TRBJ2-5, with 7 bases aligning to TRBD1. Germline CDR1 and CDR2: KGHDR and SFDVKD. The CDR3 totals 16 residues. Unmatched junction bases numbered 8, after V lost 3 bases and J lost 2 bases. CDR3 nucleotides: TGTGCCACCAGTGATCCCAAGCCGGGACAGCAAGAGACCCAGTACTTC. Amino acid sequence: CATSDPKPGQQETQYF.

This chain connects TRBV30 to TRBJ2-1; a possible D gene is TRBD1 (5 bases). This CDR3 spans 12 amino acids. V was shortened by 4 bases and J by 8 bases, with 12 bases between the two germline ends. CDR1 is GTSNPN and CDR2 is SVGIG in the germline V gene (reference sequence). The chain's CDR3 is CAWTRAVHEQFF. CDR3 DNA sequence: TGTGCCTGGACCAGGGCCGTTCATGAGCAGTTCTTC.

The rearrangement joins TRBV28 to TRBJ2-7, with D tentatively TRBD2 (5 bases). V was trimmed by 6 bases and J by 1 base, leaving 13 bases between them. Germline CDR1 and CDR2: MDHEN and SYDVKM. This CDR3 has 14 amino acids. The CDR3 coding sequence is TGTGCCAGCAGATATGTCGGGGATTCCTACGAGCAGTACTTC. Its protein is CASRYVGDSYEQYF.

This chain links TRBV6-2 or TRBV6-3 with TRBJ2-1; possible D gene TRBD1, 5 bases. The CDR3 loop spans 14 amino acids. The germline CDR1 and CDR2 sequences are MNHEY and SVGEGT. V lost 2 bases, J lost 7 bases, and 12 bases lay in between. In nucleotides, the CDR3 is TGTGCCAGCAGTTACAACAGGAATAGAAATGAGCAGTTCTTC. It yields the protein CASSYNRNRNEQFF.

The chain joins TRBV5-1 to TRBJ2-7; TRBD2 aligns across 8 bases. V shed 4 bases, J shed 10 bases, and the junction held 10 bases outside the gene matches. Germline-derived CDR1 and CDR2 are SGHRS and YFSETQ. This CDR3 has 13 amino acids. The CDR3 DNA reads TGCGCCAGCAGCCCGGAGCCGGGAGGGCCTCAGTACTTC. Translated, it gives CASSPEPGGPQYF.

This rearrangement joins TRBV3-1 (or the pseudogene TRBV3-2) to TRBJ2-1; a weak D match, TRBD2 (5 bases). From germline, CDR1 is LGHDT and CDR2 YNNKEL (reference sequence). The CDR3 runs 14 residues. V lost 5 bases, J lost 5 bases, and 13 bases lay in between. CDR3 residues: CASSATRRNNEQFF. CDR3 sequence (DNA): TGTGCCAGCAGCGCCACTAGGAGGAACAATGAGCAGTTCTTC.

The J gene is TRBJ2-4, the V gene TRBV4-1; a weak D match, TRBD1 (5 bases). The CDR3 length is 14 residues. V was pared by 6 bases and J by 3 bases, with 12 bases between. Per germline, CDR1 MGHRA and CDR2 YSYEKL. This CDR3 is CASSPGLGKNIQYF. The CDR3 DNA is TGCGCCAGCAGTCCAGGGTTGGGCAAAAACATTCAGTACTTC.

This clone appeared a single time. V is TRBV11-2 and J is TRBJ1-3, with D perhaps matching TRBD1 (5 bases). Looked up from germline, CDR1 is SGHAT and CDR2 is FQNNGV. The length of the CDR3 is 15 residues. The V end was cut by 3 bases, the J end by 0 bases, with 9 bases between. In DNA, the CDR3 is TGTGCCAGCAGCTTGGGGGGGTTCTCTGGAAACACCATATATTTT. As protein: CASSLGGFSGNTIYF.

The chain uses TRBV6-2 or TRBV6-3 and TRBJ2-7; the D gene is possibly TRBD2 (5 bases). V was trimmed by 6 bases and J by 8 bases, leaving 23 bases between them. The CDR3 is 15 residues long. The germline V gene has CDR1 MNHEY and CDR2 SVGEGT. CDR3 sequence: CASSPAEVGQKQQYF. CDR3 in DNA: TGTGCCAGCAGCCCAGCGGAGGTGGGCCAAAAACAGCAGTACTTC.

The V and J genes are TRBV27 and TRBJ2-2; D is uncertain. The germline V gene has CDR1 MNHEY and CDR2 SMNVEV (reference sequence). This CDR3 comprises 11 residues. Trimming pared 8 bases from V and 3 bases from J, leaving 4 bases between. CDR3 sequence reads: CASSDTGELFF. The CDR3 DNA follows: TGTGCCAGCTCCGACACCGGGGAGCTGTTTTTT.

The V and J genes are TRBV19 and TRBJ2-7; 10 positions match TRBD1. The CDR3 has 14 amino acids. V trimming: 4 bases; J trimming: 6 bases; junction bases outside the gene matches: 6. Germline-derived CDR1 and CDR2 are LNHDA and SQIVND (reference sequence). The CDR3 sequence: CASSRRQGAIEQYF. The CDR3 nucleotides are TGTGCCAGTAGTAGAAGACAGGGGGCCATCGAGCAGTACTTC.

CDR3 region: CATSRVRETGTMEGETQYF. CDR3 bases: TGTGCCACCAGCAGAGTACGGGAGACCGGGACTATGGAGGGAGAGACCCAGTACTTC. This chain uses TRBV15 with TRBJ2-5, with 7 bases matching TRBD2. The CDR3 length is 19 residues. Germline CDR1 LNHNV, CDR2 YYDKDF (reference sequence). With V trimmed by 1 base and J by 4 bases, 18 bases remained unmatched.

The J gene is TRBJ1-6, the V gene TRBV28, with TRBD1 matching 8 bases. The CDR3 has 16 amino acids. Germline V lookup: CDR1 MDHEN, CDR2 SYDVKM. Trimming took 7 bases from V and 8 from J; bases not matched to a gene: 13. CDR3 bases: TGTGCCAGCACCCAACGGACAGGGTTGTTTCATTCACCCCTCCACTTT. Residues: CASTQRTGLFHSPLHF.